This note documents a single T cell receptor (beta chain) sequence. The authors seeded around 200,000 CFSE-labeled responder cells together with around 200,000 irradiated stimulator cells tagged with violet dye. Once the reaction had ended, proliferating CFSE-low CD3+CD4+ and CD3+CD8+ responders were sorted. The sample comes from a study of graft-versus-host responses after intestinal transplantation. Study-wide background: Multivisceral, liver-intestinal, or isolated intestinal transplants were given to recipients. Tacrolimus plus steroids were given to all recipients for about 3 years, preceded by anti-thymocyte globulin induction.

J gave up 2 bases and V 6 bases, and 3 bases lay outside the gene matches. Germline values: CDR1 MNHEY, CDR2 SVGAGI. This CDR3 spans 14 amino acids. Overall study results and limits: Allografts from individuals with graft-donor T cell macrochimerism displayed high graft-versus-host to host-versus-graft clonal ratios.

TCRdb's copy holds only in-frame clones and misses some; the assay was immunoSEQ multiplex PCR. The table lists approximately 15,000 clones, about 31% of them singletons. The TCR sequence derives from a human patient who received an intestinal transplant. The specimen was alloreactive CD8+ T cells from a mixed lymphocyte reaction culture, collected before intestinal transplant. Subset in this sample: CFSE-low proliferating T cells sorted from roughly 6-day pre-transplant mixed lymphocyte reaction (GvH or HvG direction). The chain couples TRBV6-5 to TRBJ2-3; TRBD2 matches at 9 bases. The CDR3 protein is CASSLAGATDTQYF. The CDR3 DNA reads as TGTGCCAGCAGCTTAGCGGGAGCCACAGATACGCAGTATTTT.